A single sample is the source of the 2 T cell receptor beta chains below, sequenced in a study of blood T cell repertoires in COVID-19. Only in-frame clones appear in the TCRdb table, and some are missing; sequencing was by immunoSEQ multiplex PCR. In the table there are approximately 100,000 clones, less than 90% of which are singletons. Sequencing used peripheral blood. The receptors shown here come from a woman aged 60-75 years with acute or convalescent COVID-19.

In its sample, this clone was seen once. This chain uses TRBV5-5 with TRBJ2-4, with TRBD1 identical over 9 bases. V dropped 4 bases and J dropped 5; count of bases not matched to a gene: 4. The CDR3 has 14 residues. Germline assignment: CDR1 SGHKS and CDR2 YYEKEE (reference sequence). CDR3 in DNA: TGTGCCAGCAGCCTACAGGGGGCTCAAAACATTCAGTACTTC. This codes for CASSLQGAQNIQYF. Full variable domain (outside the CDR3, taken from reference TRBV5-5 and TRBJ2-4): DAGVTQSPTHLIKTRGQQVTLRCSPISGHKSVSWYQQVLGQGPQFIFQYYEKEERGRGNFPDRFSARQFPNYSSELNVNALLLGDSALYLCASSLQGAQNIQYFGAGTRLSVL.

V usage is TRBV7-2 and J usage is TRBJ2-3; 8 nucleotides line up with TRBD2. The length of the CDR3 is 16 residues. V was pared by 10 bases and J by 2 bases, with 14 bases of the junction left unmatched. Germline CDR1 reads SGHTA; CDR2 reads FQGNSA. CDR3 in amino acids: CATNGGLAGTTDTQYF. The CDR3 region has the DNA TGTGCCACCAATGGGGGGCTAGCGGGTACCACAGATACGCAGTATTTT.